This TCR beta chain was documented in a study of T cell responses to AZD1222 COVID-19 vaccine. From germline, CDR1 is SNHLY and CDR2 FYNNEI. This CDR3 spans 15 amino acids. Trimming took 7 bases from V and 4 from J; bases not matched to a gene: 6. Assay: immunoSEQ multiplex PCR; the TCRdb copy retains only in-frame clones and omits some. Of 85,000 to 90,000 clones listed, about 89% are singletons. The material was peripheral blood, obtained 28 days after the second AZD1222 dose. The clonotype comes from an adult who received the AZD1222 COVID-19 vaccine. The chain recombines TRBV2 with TRBJ1-5, with 11 nucleotides matching TRBD1. In DNA, the CDR3 is TGTGCCAGCACCAGGACAGGGGGCGCAAATCAGCCCCAGCATTTT. It codes for CASTRTGGANQPQHF.